The subject of this entry is one TCR beta chain. This specimen belongs to a study of control samples from healthy donors and cancer patients. Trimming at V came to 5 bases and at J to 8 bases, leaving 3 bases not matched to a gene. CDR1 and CDR2 from the germline V gene are WNHNN and SYGVQD (reference sequence). CDR3 length: 12 residues. Sequencing used immunoSEQ multiplex PCR; TCRdb keeps in-frame clones, though not all of them. The table lists about 140,000 clones, more than 90% of them singletons. This rearrangement joins TRBV10-1 to TRBJ2-1; 7 bases are a match to TRBD2. The sequenced sample was blood. The sequence was obtained from a man aged 25 to 40 in good health. The chain's CDR3 is CASSPGLDEQFF. The CDR3 coding sequence is TGCGCCAGCAGTCCCGGACTAGATGAGCAGTTCTTC.